This T cell receptor (beta chain) was identified during a study of CD8 T cells in Susac syndrome. The sequenced target, TCR beta, came from blood CD8+ and CD4+ T cells. The study used treatment-naive patients who had stable or active relapsing-remitting disease as multiple sclerosis controls. RNA amounts of roughly 0.5 to 1 ug underwent reverse transcription with random hexamers. Amplification of TCR beta CDR3 by immunoSEQ multiplex PCR spanned 54 Vbeta and 13 Jbeta. TCRdb recomputed calls from the immunoSEQ multiplex PCR reads with MiXCR, one row per CDR3 protein. Altogether around 300,000 distinct CDR3 sequences are present, under 95% being singletons, with the ten largest covering roughly 0.064%. The germline CDR1 and CDR2 sequences are DFQATT and SNEGSKA (reference sequence). V was shortened by 8 bases and J by 6 bases, with 18 bases between the two germline ends. This CDR3 spans 13 amino acids.

The sequenced material came from CD4+ T cells from PBMCs. The V gene is TRBV20-1, the J gene TRBJ2-3, with D perhaps TRBD2 (7 bases). This clonotype was sampled from a human donor with multiple sclerosis. The CDR3 loop reads CSLGRGTLDTQYF. CDR3 coding DNA: TGCAGTCTAGGGCGGGGGACACTCGATACGCAGTATTTT.